This T cell receptor (beta chain) was sequenced for a study of T cell clusters in autoimmune cytopenias. This CDR3 region has 13 residues. Germline-derived CDR1 and CDR2 are KGHSH and LQKENI. TRB was amplified by touch-down multiplex PCR, primer pools A and B combined. For each CDR3 protein, TCRdb gives one entry from its re-call of the multiplex PCR reads, without DNA. The sample totals some 6,900 distinct CDR3 sequences. TRB was amplified from about 270 ng of peripheral blood genomic DNA per sample. The data were also submitted as part of a second study, on T cell repertoires in aging, cancer and after chemotherapy. That work states: Rebound thymic output was suggested by rising median generation probability during chemotherapy in each cancer cohort.

The sequence derives from a human donor in good health. Sequencing used peripheral blood. The chain carries TRBV18 and TRBJ2-3. The CDR3 sequence: CASSPETGDTQYF.